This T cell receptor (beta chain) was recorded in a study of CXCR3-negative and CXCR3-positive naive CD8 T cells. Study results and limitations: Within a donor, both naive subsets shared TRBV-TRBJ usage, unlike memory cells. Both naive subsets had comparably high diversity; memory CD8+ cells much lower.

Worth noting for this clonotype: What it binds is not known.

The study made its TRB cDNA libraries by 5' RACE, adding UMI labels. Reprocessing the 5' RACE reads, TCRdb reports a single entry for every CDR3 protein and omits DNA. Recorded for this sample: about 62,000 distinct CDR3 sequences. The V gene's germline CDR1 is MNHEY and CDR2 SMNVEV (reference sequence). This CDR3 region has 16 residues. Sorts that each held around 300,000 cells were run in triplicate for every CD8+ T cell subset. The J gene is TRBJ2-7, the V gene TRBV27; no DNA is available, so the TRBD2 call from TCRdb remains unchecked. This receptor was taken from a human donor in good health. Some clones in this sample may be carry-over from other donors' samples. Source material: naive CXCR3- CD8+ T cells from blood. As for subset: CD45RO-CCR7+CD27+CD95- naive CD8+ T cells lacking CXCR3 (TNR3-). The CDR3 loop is CASSFAGGAKPLEQYF.